Each of the 18 T cell receptor beta chains below was sequenced from the same sample in a study of shared clonotypes between healthy human individuals. TCRdb's table, derived via immunoSEQ multiplex PCR, lists solely in-frame clones and lacks some. Found here are millions of clones, just over 90% of them singletons; the top ten hold around 0.15%. The sequenced material came from naive CD4+ T cells sorted from blood. Subset meaning: CD45RA+ positively selected. These receptors were obtained from a man between 18 and 35 years old in good health.

This chain joins TRBV7-9 and TRBJ1-2; 10 bases map to TRBD1. V shed 0 bases and J 7 bases; nucleotides not matched to a gene: 11. The length of the CDR3 is 17 residues. CDR1 and CDR2 (germline): SEHNR, FQNEAQ (reference sequence). CDR3 in DNA: TGTGCCAGCAGCTTAGCCCCCATCGGACAGGGGGATTCTGGCTACACCTTC. It specifies CASSLAPIGQGDSGYTF.

In this sample, this clone turned up once. The chain employs TRBV10-3 and TRBJ2-3; TRBD2 aligns across 12 bases. V trimming: 4 bases; J trimming: 1 base; junction bases outside the gene matches: 18. This CDR3 region has 21 residues. Germline V gene data show CDR1 as ENHRY and CDR2 as SYGVKD. The DNA for the CDR3 is TGTGCCATCAGTGGGACCAGTCAAGTACTAGCGGGAGGAAATGGCACAGATACGCAGTATTTT. Amino acids: CAISGTSQVLAGGNGTDTQYF.

The chain links TRBV5-1 to TRBJ2-5; D assignment may be TRBD1 or TRBD2 (5 bases each). The CDR3 length is 15 residues. The V end lost 0 bases, the J end lost 3 bases, and 12 bases lay between the germline ends. CDR1 is SGHRS, CDR2 YFSETQ, per germline. CDR3 in DNA: TGCGCCAGCAGCTTGGGGTTGGGACCAGAAGAGACCCAGTACTTC. Its protein is CASSLGLGPEETQYF.

As DNA, the CDR3 is TGCAGCGTGGGGACTAGGGGACCAGATACGCAGTATTTT. It yields the protein CSVGTRGPDTQYF. The chain joins TRBV29-1 to TRBJ2-3, with TRBD2 identical over 8 bases. Germline lookup yields CDR1 SQVTM and CDR2 ANQGSEA. This CDR3 has 13 amino acids. V shed 6 bases and J 4 bases; nucleotides not matched to a gene: 6.

The V gene is TRBV5-1, the J gene TRBJ1-5, with 9 nucleotides matching TRBD1. CDR1 SGHRS and CDR2 YFSETQ come from the germline V gene. Germline trimming cut 0 bases from V and 6 bases from J; bases unmatched to any gene: 4. The CDR3 length is 15 residues. CDR3 DNA: TGCGCCAGCAGCTTGGAGACAGGGGGAGCTCAGCCCCAGCATTTT. It translates to CASSLETGGAQPQHF.

The chain joins TRBV10-3 to TRBJ2-7, with D unclear. Germline V CDR1 and CDR2: ENHRY, SYGVKD. This CDR3 has 14 amino acids. Between the trimmed V and J ends, which lost 3 bases and 2 bases, there was a span of 11 bases. CDR3 residues: CAISDLLKTYEQYF. The CDR3 nucleotides read TGTGCCATCAGTGACCTATTAAAGACCTACGAGCAGTACTTC.

This chain connects TRBV28 to TRBJ2-1, with 7 bases identical to TRBD1. Germline values: CDR1 MDHEN, CDR2 SYDVKM. Trimming at V came to 6 bases and at J to 7 bases, leaving 12 bases not matched to a gene. The length of the CDR3 is 15 residues. DNA for the CDR3: TGTGCCAGCAGGGGGAACAGGGGTCGGAGGAATGAGCAGTTCTTC. This translates into CASRGNRGRRNEQFF.

J is TRBJ2-5 and V is TRBV19; the D call may be TRBD1 or TRBD2 (5 bases each). The V gene's germline CDR1 is LNHDA and CDR2 SQIVND (reference sequence). V lost 10 bases to trimming and J lost 7 bases, with 19 bases between them. This CDR3 has 13 residues. DNA of the CDR3: TGTGCCACTACGGGACCGATGGTCGGGACCCAGTACTTC. The encoded protein is CATTGPMVGTQYF.

Worth noting for this clone: In the same sample, other DNA sequences code for this CDR3. V and J are TRBV5-4 and TRBJ2-3; 7 positions agree with TRBD2. Trimming cost V 4 bases and J 0 bases; bases outside gene matches: 5. The CDR3 extends over 15 amino acids. Per germline, CDR1 SGHNT and CDR2 YYREEE (reference sequence). The CDR3 DNA sequence: TGTGCCAGCAGCCTGGGGAGGGGCAGCACAGATACGCAGTATTTT. Its protein is CASSLGRGSTDTQYF. The full variable domain, its missing parts supplied by reference TRBV5-4 and TRBJ2-3, is ETGVTQSPTHLIKTRGQQVTLRCSSQSGHNTVSWYQQALGQGPQFIFQYYREEENGRGNFPPRFSGLQFPNYSSELNVNALELDDSALYLCASSLGRGSTDTQYFGPGTRLTVL.

A note on this clone: The sample holds other DNA sequences that translate to the same CDR3. The V call is TRBV5-1, the J call TRBJ2-3; no definite D call. CDR1 and CDR2 from the germline V gene are SGHRS and YFSETQ. V was pared by 1 base and J by 2 bases, with 5 bases between. CDR3 length: 13 amino acids. The CDR3 sequence: CASSLQDTDTQYF. The CDR3 DNA is TGCGCCAGCAGCTTGCAGGACACAGATACGCAGTATTTT.

The chain has TRBV12-5 and TRBJ2-1, with a possible D match to TRBD2 (5 bases). Germline CDR1 LGHNT, CDR2 FRNRAP. The CDR3 runs to 14 residues. Deletions cut 5 bases from V and 4 bases from J, with 12 bases between. CDR3 sequence (DNA): TGTGCTAGTGGTGCCGATCGGACTTACAATGAGCAGTTCTTC. It encodes CASGADRTYNEQFF.

This clone came up a few times. The chain carries TRBV19 and TRBJ1-1; TRBD1 matches at 7 bases. V gave up 7 bases and J gave up 2 bases; unmatched junction bases: 7. The CDR3 covers 14 residues. The germline V gene has CDR1 LNHDA and CDR2 SQIVND (reference sequence). This CDR3 is CASIYEGANTEAFF. The CDR3 DNA sequence: TGTGCCAGTATCTACGAGGGGGCTAACACTGAAGCTTTCTTT. Full variable domain (remainder filled in from reference TRBV19 and TRBJ1-1): DGGITQSPKYLFRKEGQNVTLSCEQNLNHDAMYWYRQDPGQGLRLIYYSQIVNDFQKGDIAEGYSVSREKKESFPLTVTSAQKNPTAFYLCASIYEGANTEAFFGQGTRLTVV.

This clone was picked up one time. V and J are TRBV9 and TRBJ2-6; TRBD1 might be the D (5 bases). V was clipped by 2 bases and J by 4 bases, with 13 bases between them. This CDR3 has 16 amino acids. Germline V lookup: CDR1 SGDLS, CDR2 YYNGEE. CDR3: CASSVRRTTGANVLTF. CDR3 DNA sequence: TGTGCCAGCAGCGTTCGAAGGACAACCGGGGCCAACGTCCTGACTTTC.

The chain joins TRBV28 to TRBJ1-1; the match to TRBD1 covers 7 bases. Germline CDR1 reads MDHEN; CDR2 reads SYDVKM. V lost 4 bases and J lost 3; bases outside the gene matches: 8. The CDR3 is 15 amino acids. CDR3 loop: CASSSPGQIYTEAFF. The CDR3 bases are TGTGCCAGCAGTTCTCCGGGACAGATATACACTGAAGCTTTCTTT.

The chain couples TRBV7-2 to TRBJ2-7, with 7 nucleotides matching TRBD2. Germline trimming cut 5 bases from V and 2 bases from J; bases unmatched to any gene: 9. The CDR3 totals 15 residues. Germline V gene lookup returns CDR1 SGHTA and CDR2 FQGNSA. The CDR3 region has the DNA TGTGCCAGCAGCCCCACCGGGACTAAACCCTACGAGCAGTACTTC. Its translation is CASSPTGTKPYEQYF.

This clone was counted a few times. The CDR3 is CAISSGGLGYTF. The CDR3 DNA reads TGTGCCATCAGTTCTGGGGGGCTTGGCTACACCTTC. V is TRBV10-3 and J is TRBJ1-2; possible D gene TRBD1, 6 bases. Per germline, CDR1 ENHRY and CDR2 SYGVKD. Trimming left V 5 bases short and J 7 bases short, with 11 bases between. There are 12 residues in the CDR3.

The gene calls are TRBV4-1 and TRBJ2-7; 11 nucleotides match TRBD1. The CDR3 sequence is 17 residues long. In germline, CDR1 is MGHRA, CDR2 YSYEKL. V lost 1 base to trimming and J lost 2 bases; unmatched junction nucleotides: 7. Here the CDR3 reads CASSQVVTGQGAYEQYF. CDR3 nucleotides: TGCGCCAGCAGCCAAGTAGTAACGGGACAGGGGGCCTACGAGCAGTACTTC.

V and J are TRBV19 and TRBJ2-1; D might be TRBD1 or TRBD2, each matching 7 bases. The CDR3 runs 21 residues. Germline V gene lookup returns CDR1 LNHDA and CDR2 SQIVND (reference sequence). V lost 5 bases and J lost 5, with 34 bases in between. As DNA, the CDR3 is TGTGCCAGTAGTCCCAGGGGGAGATTTAATCTAGCGGCTGTGAAAAACAATGAGCAGTTCTTC. Its protein is CASSPRGRFNLAAVKNNEQFF.